This record covers a single T cell receptor beta chain. The antigen is not known. The record originates from a study of T cell responses to AZD1222 COVID-19 vaccine. The study's findings and limits: Most donors were white British, females outnumbered males, and clonal diversity was possibly underestimated. Only after the peak T cell response were repertoires sampled.

The data were produced by immunoSEQ multiplex PCR, yet TCRdb's version contains in-frame clones alone and is incomplete. The repertoire has some 130,000 clones, roughly 90% of them found once; the top ten carry approximately 3%. The clonotype originates from an adult in good health. The sample consisted of peripheral blood, taken on day 0 of AZD1222 vaccination.

In DNA, the CDR3 is TGTGCCAGCAGTTACGTCGGGGACTATGGCTACACCTTC. Translation gives CASSYVGDYGYTF. The chain combines TRBV6-5 with TRBJ1-2, with D unresolved. V was trimmed by 2 bases and J by 3 bases, leaving 7 bases between them. CDR3 length: 13 amino acids. Looked up from germline, CDR1 is MNHEY and CDR2 is SVGAGI.